This TCR beta chain was sequenced in a study of cytomegalovirus exposure and HLA in healthy donors. Overall study results and limits: In a later analysis, HLA-associated TCR beta chains were more clonally expanded than equally common others. Researchers catalogued approximately 160 TCR beta chains as cytomegalovirus-associated. Within a later analysis, the majority of CMV-associated TCR beta chains appeared HLA-restricted.

About this clone itself: Its antigen is currently unknown.

Germline trimming cut 1 base from V and 2 bases from J; bases unmatched to any gene: 4. Germline CDR1 reads SEHNR; CDR2 reads FQNEAQ (reference sequence). The CDR3 is made up of 16 amino acids. Primers: 60 Vbeta forward and 13 Jbeta reverse. Using immunoSEQ multiplex PCR, the repertoire was profiled, and TCRdb retains in-frame clones only, with some absent. The sample holds 140,000 to 150,000 clones; roughly 80% are singletons and the top ten take less than 3%. Material for sequencing was PBMCs. This rearrangement joins TRBV7-9 to TRBJ2-5; 10 nucleotides line up with TRBD2. This receptor was identified in a young woman in good health and CMV-seronegative. Here the CDR3 reads CASSLGLAGFQETQYF. CDR3 DNA: TGTGCCAGCAGCTTAGGACTAGCGGGCTTTCAAGAGACCCAGTACTTC.